This T cell receptor (beta chain) came from a study of blood T cell repertoires in COVID-19. Study-level background: Samples of COVID-19 (acute and convalescent) were obtained from the United States, Italy and Spain.

Assay: immunoSEQ multiplex PCR; the TCRdb copy retains only in-frame clones and omits some. The profile shows roughly 250,000 clones, around 89% of them singletons. Germline CDR1 reads SEHNR; CDR2 reads FQNEAQ (reference sequence). V dropped 5 bases and J dropped 0 bases, with 12 bases sitting between them. The CDR3 covers 15 residues. This TCR derives from a middle-aged woman with acute COVID-19. The specimen was PBMCs or T cells enriched from blood (not recorded which). The V call is TRBV7-9, the J call TRBJ2-3, with D perhaps matching TRBD2 (5 bases). CDR3 in DNA: TGTGCCAGCAGCCCGCAGGACTTAAGCACAGATACGCAGTATTTT. Protein sequence: CASSPQDLSTDTQYF.